This T cell receptor (beta chain) appears in the sequencing data of a study of beta chain features in type 1 diabetes. Study-level points and caveats: Diminished insertions and augmented deletions at VDJ junctions characterized type 1 diabetes patients. Researchers caution that PCR might favor shorter templates, equally among patients and controls.

This clone turned up a few times. As yet, its antigen is unknown. Isolated RNA was reverse transcribed in full, so expressed TCRB transcripts were sequenced. Profiling relied on immunoSEQ multiplex PCR, and the TCRdb table lists in-frame clones only, not all of them. The data contain 620,000 or so clones, 15% to 17% of them singletons. This CDR3 has 13 amino acids. V lost 7 bases and J 5 bases, leaving 12 bases between the germline ends. The germline V gene encodes CDR1 MNHEY and CDR2 SVGAGI. Heparinised blood was drawn once per donor, averaging roughly 120 mL. The sequence came from a man in his late teens or twenties in good health. The chain joins TRBV6-5 to TRBJ1-5; D unresolved. Sequencing input: naive CD4+ T cells from blood. The CDR3, as DNA: TGTGCCAGCACCACCGGCCCGCATCAGCCCCAGCATTTT. Amino acid sequence: CASTTGPHQPQHF.